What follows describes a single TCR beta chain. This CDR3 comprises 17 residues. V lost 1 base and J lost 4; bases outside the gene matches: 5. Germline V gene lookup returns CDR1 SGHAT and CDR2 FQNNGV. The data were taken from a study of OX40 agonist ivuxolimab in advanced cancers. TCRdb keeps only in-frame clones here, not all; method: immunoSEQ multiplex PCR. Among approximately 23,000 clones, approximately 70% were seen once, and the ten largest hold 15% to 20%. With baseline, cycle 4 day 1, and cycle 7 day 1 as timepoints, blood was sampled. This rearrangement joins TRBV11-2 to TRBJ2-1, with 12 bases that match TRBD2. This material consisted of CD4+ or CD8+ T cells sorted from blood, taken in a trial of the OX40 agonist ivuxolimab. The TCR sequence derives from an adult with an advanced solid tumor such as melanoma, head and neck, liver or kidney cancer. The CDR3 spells CASSLVSLAGGYNEQFF. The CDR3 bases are TGTGCCAGCAGCTTAGTCTCACTAGCGGGGGGTTACAATGAGCAGTTCTTC. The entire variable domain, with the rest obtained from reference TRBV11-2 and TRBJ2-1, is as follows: EAGVAQSPRYKIIEKRQSVAFWCNPISGHATLYWYQQILGQGPKLLIQFQNNGVVDDSQLPKDRFSAERLKGVDSTLKIQPAKLEDSAVYLCASSLVSLAGGYNEQFFGPGTRLTVL.